These 5 T cell receptor beta chains were all obtained from the same sample, sequenced in a study of beta chain features in type 1 diabetes. Study-wide points: Within each of all four CD4+ subsets, Type 1 diabetes patients had TCRB CDR3s that were moderately but significantly shorter.

These TCRs' antigens remain unknown. All of the isolated RNA was reverse transcribed, so expressed TCRB transcripts were sequenced. TCRdb keeps only in-frame clones here, not all; method: immunoSEQ multiplex PCR. Of around 280,000 clones listed, about 15% were seen once; the top ten hold 0.015% to 0.019%. Sequenced sample: naive CD4+ T cells from blood. Source of these receptors: a man aged 18 to 29 with type 1 diabetes.

The chain joins TRBV28 to TRBJ1-2; the D gene is possibly TRBD1 (5 bases). The CDR3 loop spans 15 amino acids. The germline gives CDR1 MDHEN, CDR2 SYDVKM. V lost 3 bases to trimming and J lost 2 bases, with 13 bases between them. CDR3 coding DNA: TGTGCCAGCAGTTTCCAGACAGCCTCGAACTATGGCTACACCTTC. It is translated as CASSFQTASNYGYTF.

The CDR3 sequence is CSVGPRLLQETQYF. CDR3 coding DNA: TGCAGCGTTGGTCCTAGGCTCCTCCAAGAGACCCAGTACTTC. The V call is TRBV29-1, the J call TRBJ2-5; D uncertain. Germline CDR1 is SQVTM and CDR2 is ANQGSEA. Trimming took off 4 bases at V and 1 base at J, with 13 bases between the two ends. The CDR3 extends over 14 amino acids.

This clone came up a few times. The gene calls are TRBV11-2 and TRBJ2-3; 7 positions match TRBD1. The CDR3 contains 14 residues. The ends lost 3 bases at V and 1 base at J; junction bases unmatched: 1. Germline loops: CDR1 SGHAT, CDR2 FQNNGV. CDR3 in amino acids: CASSFDRGTDTQYF. The CDR3 DNA reads TGTGCCAGCAGCTTCGACAGGGGCACAGATACGCAGTATTTT.

The chain uses TRBV6-5 and TRBJ1-1; D ambiguous. V lost 2 bases, J lost 1 base, and 5 bases lay in between. The CDR3 has 13 amino acids. CDR1 and CDR2 from the germline V gene are MNHEY and SVGAGI. CDR3 in amino acids: CASSYIENTEAFF. The CDR3 bases are TGTGCCAGCAGTTACATAGAGAACACTGAAGCTTTCTTT.

To note about this clone: This CDR3 is also generated by other DNA sequences in the sample. The chain carries TRBV9 and TRBJ2-5; 13 nucleotides line up with TRBD2. V was pared by 0 bases and J by 4 bases, with 0 bases of the junction left unmatched. The CDR3 is 15 amino acids. Germline V gives CDR1 SGDLS, CDR2 YYNGEE. CDR3 in amino acids: CASSVGTSGGETQYF. Here the CDR3 DNA reads TGTGCCAGCAGCGTAGGGACTAGCGGGGGAGAGACCCAGTACTTC.